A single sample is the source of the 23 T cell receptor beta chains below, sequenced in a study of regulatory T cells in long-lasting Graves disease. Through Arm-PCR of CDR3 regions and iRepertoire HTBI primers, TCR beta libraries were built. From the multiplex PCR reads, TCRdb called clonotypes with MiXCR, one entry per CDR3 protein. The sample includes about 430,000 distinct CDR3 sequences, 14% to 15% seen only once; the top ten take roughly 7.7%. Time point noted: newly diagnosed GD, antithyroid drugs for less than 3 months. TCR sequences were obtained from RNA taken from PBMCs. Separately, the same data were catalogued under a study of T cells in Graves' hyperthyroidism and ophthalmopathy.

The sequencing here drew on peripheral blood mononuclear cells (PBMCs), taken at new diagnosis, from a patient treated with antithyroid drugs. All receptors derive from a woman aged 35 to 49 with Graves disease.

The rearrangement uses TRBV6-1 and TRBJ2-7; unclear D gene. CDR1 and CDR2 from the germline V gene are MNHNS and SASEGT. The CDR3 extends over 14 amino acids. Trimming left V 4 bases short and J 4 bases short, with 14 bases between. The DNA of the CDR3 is TGTGCCAGCAGTGGGGTGGTTCCTAGGTACGAGCAGTACTTC. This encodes CASSGVVPRYEQYF.

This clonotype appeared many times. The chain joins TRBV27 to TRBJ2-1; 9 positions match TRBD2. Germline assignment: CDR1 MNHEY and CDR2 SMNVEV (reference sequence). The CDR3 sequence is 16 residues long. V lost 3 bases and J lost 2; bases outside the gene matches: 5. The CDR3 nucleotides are TGTGCCAGCAGTTTCTTCACTAGCGGGCCCTACAATGAGCAGTTCTTC. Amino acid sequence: CASSFFTSGPYNEQFF.

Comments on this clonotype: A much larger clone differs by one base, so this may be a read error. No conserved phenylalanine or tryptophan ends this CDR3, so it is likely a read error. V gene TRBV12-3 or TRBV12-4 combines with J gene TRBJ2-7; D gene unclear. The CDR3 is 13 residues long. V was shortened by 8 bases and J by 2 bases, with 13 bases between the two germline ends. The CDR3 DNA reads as TGTGCCAGCTCACAAAACGGGCCCTACGAGCAGTACTAC. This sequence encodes CASSQNGPYEQYY.

CDR3 in amino acids: CASSLAGRTQNIQYF. CDR3 DNA sequence: TGTGCCAGCAGTTTAGCGGGACGTACCCAAAACATTCAGTACTTC. This chain joins TRBV12-3 or TRBV12-4 and TRBJ2-4; D might be TRBD1 or TRBD2, each matching 5 bases. The CDR3 has 15 amino acids. Trimming took 0 bases from V and 5 from J, leaving 11 bases between them.

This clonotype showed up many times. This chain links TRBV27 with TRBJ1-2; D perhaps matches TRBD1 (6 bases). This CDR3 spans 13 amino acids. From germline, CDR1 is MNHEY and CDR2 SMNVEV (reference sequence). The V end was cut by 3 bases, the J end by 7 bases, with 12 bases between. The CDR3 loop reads CASSFNEGGGYTF. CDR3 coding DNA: TGTGCCAGCAGTTTCAACGAGGGGGGTGGCTACACCTTC.

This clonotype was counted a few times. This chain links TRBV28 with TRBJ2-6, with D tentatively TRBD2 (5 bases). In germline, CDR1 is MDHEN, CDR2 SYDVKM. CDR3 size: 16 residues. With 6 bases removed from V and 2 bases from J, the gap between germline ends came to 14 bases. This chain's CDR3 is CASSPMRVAGANVLTF. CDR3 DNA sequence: TGTGCCAGCAGCCCAATGAGGGTTGCTGGGGCCAACGTCCTGACTTTC.

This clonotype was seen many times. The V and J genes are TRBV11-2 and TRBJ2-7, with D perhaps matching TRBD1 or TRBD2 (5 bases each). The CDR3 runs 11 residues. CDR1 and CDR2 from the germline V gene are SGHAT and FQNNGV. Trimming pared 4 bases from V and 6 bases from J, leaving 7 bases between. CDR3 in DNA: TGTGCCAGCAGCTATGGGGGCGAGCAGTACTTC. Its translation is CASSYGGEQYF.

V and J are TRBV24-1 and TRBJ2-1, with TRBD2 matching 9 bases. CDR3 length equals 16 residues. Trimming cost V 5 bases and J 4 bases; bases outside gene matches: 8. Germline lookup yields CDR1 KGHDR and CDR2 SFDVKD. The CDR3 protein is CATSASSGMGYNEQFF. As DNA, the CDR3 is TGTGCCACCAGTGCCTCTAGCGGGATGGGGTACAATGAGCAGTTCTTC.

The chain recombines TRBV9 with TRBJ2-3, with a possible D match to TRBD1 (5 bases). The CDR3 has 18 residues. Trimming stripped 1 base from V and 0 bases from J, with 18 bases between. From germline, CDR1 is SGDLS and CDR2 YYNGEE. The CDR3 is CASSVHQAGLSSTDTQYF. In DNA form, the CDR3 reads TGTGCCAGCAGCGTACACCAGGCAGGGCTTTCTAGCACAGATACGCAGTATTTT.

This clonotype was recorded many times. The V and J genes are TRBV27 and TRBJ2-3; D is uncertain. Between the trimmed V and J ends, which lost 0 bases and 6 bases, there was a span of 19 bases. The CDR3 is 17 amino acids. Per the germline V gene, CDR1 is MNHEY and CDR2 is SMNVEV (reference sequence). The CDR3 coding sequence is TGTGCCAGCAGTTTATCTGGGGTCACTTTACAAGGGGATACGCAGTATTTT. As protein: CASSLSGVTLQGDTQYF.

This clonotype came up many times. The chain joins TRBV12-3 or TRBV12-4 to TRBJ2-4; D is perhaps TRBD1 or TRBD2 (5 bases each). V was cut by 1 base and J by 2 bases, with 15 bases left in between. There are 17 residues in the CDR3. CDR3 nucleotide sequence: TGTGCCAGCAGTTTAGTAGGGGTCGGGGAAACCAAAAACATTCAGTACTTC. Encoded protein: CASSLVGVGETKNIQYF.

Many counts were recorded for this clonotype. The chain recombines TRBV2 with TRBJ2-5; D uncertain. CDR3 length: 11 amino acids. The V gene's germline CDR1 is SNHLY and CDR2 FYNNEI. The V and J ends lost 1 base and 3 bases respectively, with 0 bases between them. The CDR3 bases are TGTGCCAGCAGTGAAGAAGAGACCCAGTACTTC. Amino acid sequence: CASSEEETQYF.

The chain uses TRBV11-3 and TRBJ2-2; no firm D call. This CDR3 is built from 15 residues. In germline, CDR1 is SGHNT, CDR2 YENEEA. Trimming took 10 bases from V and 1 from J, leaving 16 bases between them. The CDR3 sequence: CATESLGMNTGELFF. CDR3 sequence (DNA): TGTGCCACCGAAAGCCTAGGAATGAACACCGGGGAGCTGTTTTTT.

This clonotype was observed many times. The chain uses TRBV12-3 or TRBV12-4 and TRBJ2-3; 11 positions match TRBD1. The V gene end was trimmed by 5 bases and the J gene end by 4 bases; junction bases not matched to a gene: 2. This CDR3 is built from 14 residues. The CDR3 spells CASSRTGGSDTQYF. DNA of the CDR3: TGTGCCAGCAGTCGGACAGGGGGCTCAGATACGCAGTATTTT.

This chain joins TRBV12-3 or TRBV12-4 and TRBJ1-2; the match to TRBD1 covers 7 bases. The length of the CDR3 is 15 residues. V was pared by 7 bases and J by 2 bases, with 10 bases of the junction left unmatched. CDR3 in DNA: TGTGCCAGCACTCCCGACAGGGCTGGAAACTATGGCTACACCTTC. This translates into CASTPDRAGNYGYTF.

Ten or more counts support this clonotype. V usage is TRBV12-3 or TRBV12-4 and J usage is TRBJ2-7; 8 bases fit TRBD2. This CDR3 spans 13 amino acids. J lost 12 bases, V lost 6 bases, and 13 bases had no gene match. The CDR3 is CASSFGPGGSRYF. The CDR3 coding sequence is TGTGCCAGCAGCTTTGGACCGGGAGGGTCCCGGTACTTC.

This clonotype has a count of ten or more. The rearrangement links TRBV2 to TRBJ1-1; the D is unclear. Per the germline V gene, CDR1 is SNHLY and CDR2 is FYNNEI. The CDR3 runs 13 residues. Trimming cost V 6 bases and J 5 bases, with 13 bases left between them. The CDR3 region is CASRRFGETEAFF. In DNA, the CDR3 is TGTGCCAGCAGGAGGTTTGGGGAGACTGAAGCTTTCTTT.

The chain's CDR3 is CASSSTGGSTEAFF. The CDR3 DNA follows: TGTGCCAGCAGCTCGACAGGGGGAAGCACTGAAGCTTTCTTT. This rearrangement joins TRBV12-3 or TRBV12-4 to TRBJ1-1, with 9 bases aligning to TRBD1. V dropped 6 bases and J dropped 4; count of bases not matched to a gene: 6. The CDR3 has 14 amino acids.

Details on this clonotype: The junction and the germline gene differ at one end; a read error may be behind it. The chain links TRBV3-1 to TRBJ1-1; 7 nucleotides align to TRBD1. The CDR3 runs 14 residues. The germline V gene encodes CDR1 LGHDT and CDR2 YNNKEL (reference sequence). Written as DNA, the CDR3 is TGTGCCAGCAGCCAAGGGGCAGGGGGGACTGAAGCCTTCTTT. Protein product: CASSQGAGGTEAFF.

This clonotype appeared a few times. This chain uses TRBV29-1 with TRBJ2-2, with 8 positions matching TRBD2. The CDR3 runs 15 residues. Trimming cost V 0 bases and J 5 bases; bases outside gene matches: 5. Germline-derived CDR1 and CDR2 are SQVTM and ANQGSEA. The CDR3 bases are TGCAGCGTTGAAGATCAACTAGCGGCAACCGGGGAGCTGTTTTTT. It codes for CSVEDQLAATGELFF.

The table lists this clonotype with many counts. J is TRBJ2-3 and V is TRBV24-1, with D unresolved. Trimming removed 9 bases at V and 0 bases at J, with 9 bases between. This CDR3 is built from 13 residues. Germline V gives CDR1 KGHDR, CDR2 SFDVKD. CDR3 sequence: CATAAGSTDTQYF. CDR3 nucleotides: TGTGCCACCGCTGCCGGGAGCACAGATACGCAGTATTTT.

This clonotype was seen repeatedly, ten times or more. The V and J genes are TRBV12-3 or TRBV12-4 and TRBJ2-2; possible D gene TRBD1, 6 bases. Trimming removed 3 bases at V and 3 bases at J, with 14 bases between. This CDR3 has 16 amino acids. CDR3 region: CASSLWQGLDTGELFF. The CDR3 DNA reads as TGTGCCAGCAGTTTGTGGCAGGGGCTGGACACCGGGGAGCTGTTTTTT.

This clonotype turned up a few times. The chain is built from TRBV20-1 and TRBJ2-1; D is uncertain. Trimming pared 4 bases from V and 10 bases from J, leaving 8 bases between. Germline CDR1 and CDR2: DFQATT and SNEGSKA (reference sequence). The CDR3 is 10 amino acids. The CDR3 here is CSATGREQFF. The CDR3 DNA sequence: TGCAGTGCTACCGGAAGGGAGCAGTTCTTC.